These T cell receptor beta chains were read from a single sample in a study of glioma-infiltrating T cells. One entry per CDR3 protein results from TCRdb running MiXCR on the multiplex PCR reads. Seen here are under 150,000 distinct CDR3 sequences, more than 35% observed once, and the top ten hold around 18%. The sample comprised glioma tissue, nonneoplastic brain tissue, or PBMCs (not recorded which). Receptor source: a human donor with low-grade glioma or glioblastoma, undergoing nonglioma brain surgery, or in good health (not recorded which). Both conserved end residues are part of each CDR3. The D gene is left open where the match is weak. Not every row has a clone size; where given, it reads once, few, many or a size class.

cdr3_nt	cdr3_aa	v_call	clone_size	j_call	d_call
TGTGCCAGCAGTCCTGGTGTATTGGAAAACACCATATATTTT	CASSPGVLENTIYF	TRBV12-3/TRBV12-4	NA	TRBJ1-3	NA
TGTGCCACCCGAGGTTTTGGACGAAACACCATATATTTT	CATRGFGRNTIYF	TRBV6-1	NA	TRBJ1-3	NA
TGTGCCAGCAGCAAACACAGGGATGAGCAGTTCTTC	CASSKHRDEQFF	TRBV11-3	NA	TRBJ2-1	NA
TGTGCCAGCAGTTACTCTTCTGAGCAGTTCTTC	CASSYSSEQFF	TRBV6-2/TRBV6-3	few	TRBJ2-1	NA
TGTGCCAGCAGTTACTCGATCGATCTAACCGGACGGCTGAACACTGAAGCTTTCTTT	CASSYSIDLTGRLNTEAFF	TRBV6-6	NA	TRBJ1-1	NA
TGCGCCAGCAGCCAAGTCAAGGGTGAGGCTTTCTTT	CASSQVKGEAFF	TRBV4-3	NA	TRBJ1-1	NA
TGTGCCAGCAGTCGGGACAGGGGAAATCAGCCCCAGCATTTT	CASSRDRGNQPQHF	TRBV12-3/TRBV12-4	NA	TRBJ1-5	TRBD1
TGCAGTGCCTTCCGGGACAGTTCCTACGAGCAGTACTTC	CSAFRDSSYEQYF	TRBV20-1	NA	TRBJ2-7	TRBD1
TGTGCCAGCAGTTCTCCCGGGGGACAACGCTCCTACGAGCAGTACTTC	CASSSPGGQRSYEQYF	TRBV6-2/TRBV6-3	NA	TRBJ2-7	NA
TGTGCCACCAGCACCGGACAGACTGGGGAGCAGTACTTC	CATSTGQTGEQYF	TRBV15	NA	TRBJ2-7	NA
TGTGCCAGCAGTTTAACCGGGAACAACAATGAGCAGTTCTTC	CASSLTGNNNEQFF	TRBV27	few	TRBJ2-1	NA
TGCAGTGCTAGTCCAGGGGCGTGGAACTATGGCTACACCTTC	CSASPGAWNYGYTF	TRBV20-1	NA	TRBJ1-2	NA
TGCGCCAGCAGTCTAGACTGGACCCGGACAAATGAGCAGTTCTTC	CASSLDWTRTNEQFF	TRBV4-1	many	TRBJ2-1	NA
TGCAGTGCTAGAGATCTACGGGACCAAGAGACCCAGTACTTC	CSARDLRDQETQYF	TRBV20-1	NA	TRBJ2-5	NA
TGTGCCAGCAGTGGGGTCTATGGCTACACCTTC	CASSGVYGYTF	TRBV2	NA	TRBJ1-2	NA
TGTGCCAGCAGGACAAACTTCGGGTCCTACAATGAGCAGTTCTTC	CASRTNFGSYNEQFF	TRBV6-1	NA	TRBJ2-1	NA
TGCAGTGCTTCCGGGACTAGCGGGGGGGGGGAGACCCAGTACTTC	CSASGTSGGGETQYF	TRBV20-1	NA	TRBJ2-5	TRBD2
TGTGCCAGCAGTACAGACACCTATAGCAATCAGCCCCAGCATTTT	CASSTDTYSNQPQHF	TRBV6-1	NA	TRBJ1-5	NA
TGTGCCAGCACCCCCGTAGCGGGGACCCCCTACGAGCAGTACTTC	CASTPVAGTPYEQYF	TRBV7-2	NA	TRBJ2-7	TRBD2
TGCAGTGCTACCTCCCAGGGGGCGCGAAATCAGCCCCAGCATTTT	CSATSQGARNQPQHF	TRBV20-1	NA	TRBJ1-5	TRBD1
TGTGCCAGCAGTGAATACGGGGACGTAGGGTACGAGCAGTACTTC	CASSEYGDVGYEQYF	TRBV6-4	NA	TRBJ2-7	NA
TGCGCCAGCAGCCAAGTAAGCCCCAAGGTGGGTTCAGACTATGGCTACACCTTC	CASSQVSPKVGSDYGYTF	TRBV4-1	NA	TRBJ1-2	NA
TGTGCCAGCAGCTTGGGGACATTTCCAGATACGCAGTATTTT	CASSLGTFPDTQYF	TRBV11-3	NA	TRBJ2-3	NA
TGTGCCAGCAGCCGGGGACTAGCGGGGGGCCGTAGTCTGGAGACCCAGTACTTC	CASSRGLAGGRSLETQYF	TRBV7-2	NA	TRBJ2-5	TRBD2